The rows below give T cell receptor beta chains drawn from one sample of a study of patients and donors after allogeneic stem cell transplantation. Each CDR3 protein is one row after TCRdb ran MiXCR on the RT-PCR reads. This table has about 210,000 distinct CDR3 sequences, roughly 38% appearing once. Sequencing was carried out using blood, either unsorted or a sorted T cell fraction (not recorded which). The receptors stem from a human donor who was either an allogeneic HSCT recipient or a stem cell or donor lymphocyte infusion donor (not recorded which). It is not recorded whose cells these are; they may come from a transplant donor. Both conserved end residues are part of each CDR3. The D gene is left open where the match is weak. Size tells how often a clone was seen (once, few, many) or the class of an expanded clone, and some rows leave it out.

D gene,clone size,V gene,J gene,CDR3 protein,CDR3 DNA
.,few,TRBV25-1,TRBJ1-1,CASSVTGAWTEAFF,TGTGCCAGCAGTGTTACGGGGGCGTGGACTGAAGCTTTCTTT
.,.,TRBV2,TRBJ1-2,CASSVGGSYGYTF,TGTGCCAGCAGTGTGGGGGGGAGCTATGGCTACACCTTC
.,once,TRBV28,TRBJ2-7,CASSPPDRLQHEQYF,TGTGCCAGCAGTCCTCCCGACAGGCTCCAACACGAGCAGTACTTC
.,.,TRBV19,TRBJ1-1,CASNLGGNTEAFF,TGTGCCAGTAATCTTGGGGGAAACACTGAAGCTTTCTTT
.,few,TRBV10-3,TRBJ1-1,CATRDVQLVAEAFF,TGTGCCACCAGGGATGTCCAACTGGTGGCTGAAGCTTTCTTT
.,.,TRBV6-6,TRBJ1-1,CASIRGPMNTEAFF,TGTGCCAGCATAAGGGGTCCTATGAACACTGAAGCTTTCTTT
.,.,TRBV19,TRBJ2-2,CASSPTGRNTGELFF,TGTGCCAGTAGTCCGACGGGTCGAAACACCGGGGAGCTGTTTTTT
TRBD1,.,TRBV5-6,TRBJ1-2,CASSGKQGATNYGYTF,TGTGCCAGCAGCGGCAAACAGGGGGCGACGAACTATGGCTACACCTTC
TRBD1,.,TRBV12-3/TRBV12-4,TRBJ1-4,CASYRTGNEKLFF,TGTGCCAGTTATAGGACAGGGAATGAAAAACTGTTTTTT
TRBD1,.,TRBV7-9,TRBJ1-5,CASSSGTVNQPQHF,TGTGCCAGCAGCTCTGGGACAGTCAATCAGCCCCAGCATTTT
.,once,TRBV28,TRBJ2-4,CASSLHRVGGNIQYF,TGTGCCAGCAGTTTGCACAGGGTTGGGGGAAACATTCAGTACTTC
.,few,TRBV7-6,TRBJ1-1,CASSLAPGAGEAFF,TGTGCCAGCAGCTTAGCGCCGGGGGCCGGTGAAGCTTTCTTT
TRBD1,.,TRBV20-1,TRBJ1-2,CSARDQGAYYGYTF,TGCAGTGCTAGAGATCAGGGGGCGTACTATGGCTACACCTTC